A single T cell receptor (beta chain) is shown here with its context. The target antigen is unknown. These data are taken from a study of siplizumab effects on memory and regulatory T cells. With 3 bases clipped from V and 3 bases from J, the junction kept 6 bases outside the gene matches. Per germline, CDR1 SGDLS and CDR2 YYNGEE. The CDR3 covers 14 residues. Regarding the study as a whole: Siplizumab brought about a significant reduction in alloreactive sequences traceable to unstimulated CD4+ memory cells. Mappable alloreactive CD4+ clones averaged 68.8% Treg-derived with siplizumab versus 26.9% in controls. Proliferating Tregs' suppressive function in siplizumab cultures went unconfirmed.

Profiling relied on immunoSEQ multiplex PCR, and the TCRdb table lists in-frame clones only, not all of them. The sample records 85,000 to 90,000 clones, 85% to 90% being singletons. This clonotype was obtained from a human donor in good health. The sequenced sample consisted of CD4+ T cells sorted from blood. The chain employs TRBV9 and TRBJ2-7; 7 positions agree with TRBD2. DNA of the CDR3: TGTGCCAGCAGCGCAGGACTAGAACTCTACGAGCAGTACTTC. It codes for CASSAGLELYEQYF.